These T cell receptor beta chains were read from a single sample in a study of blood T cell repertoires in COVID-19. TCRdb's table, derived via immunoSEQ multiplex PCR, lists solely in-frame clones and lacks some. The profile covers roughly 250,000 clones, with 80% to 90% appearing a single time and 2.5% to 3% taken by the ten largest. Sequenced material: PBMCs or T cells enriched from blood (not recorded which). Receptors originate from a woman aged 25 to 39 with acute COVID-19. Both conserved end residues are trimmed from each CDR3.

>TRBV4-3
ASSQANLGGQETQY
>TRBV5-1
ASSSGQNTGELF
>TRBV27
ASSSFSGGRNEQF
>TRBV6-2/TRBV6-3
ASSSLRFQPQH
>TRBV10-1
ASSEYRTDFTDTQY
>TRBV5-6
ASSLNQRQARYNEQF
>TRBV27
ASSLEGRGSYT
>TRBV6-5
ASRRDLSGNTIY
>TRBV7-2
ASSLGHVWGPQETQY
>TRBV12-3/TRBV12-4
ASYPSGNTEAF
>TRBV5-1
ASSPVGSEEPLSYGYT
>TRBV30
AAGTSGGVSYNEQF
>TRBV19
ASKLKGNYGYT
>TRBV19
ASSIAGALYGYT
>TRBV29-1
SGGGGANEKLF
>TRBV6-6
ASTWDRGTGELF
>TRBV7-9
ASSLGDNTSGANVLT
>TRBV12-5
ASGPRDRDTEAF
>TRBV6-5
ASSYSASGGTGELF
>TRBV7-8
ASSSTLEDTGELF
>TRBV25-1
AGSESSFGTDTQY
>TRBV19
ASTLLWRGPRGTEAF
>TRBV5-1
ASSLDGGDTGELF
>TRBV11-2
ASSMSLAGGTYEQY
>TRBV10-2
ASSNYGGNGYT
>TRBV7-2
ASSLTGNQPQH
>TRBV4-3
ASSQGTGTNYGYT
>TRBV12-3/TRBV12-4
ASSLGPGNTIY
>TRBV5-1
ASSPRDSSYGYT
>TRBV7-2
ASSLATGSSTDTQY
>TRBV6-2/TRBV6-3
ASSSNYRQDSYYEQY
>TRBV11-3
ASSLLWNTEAF
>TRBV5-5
ASTLTGQGEFLRGYT
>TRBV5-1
ASSPLGQAERETQY
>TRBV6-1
ASSESSGGADTQY
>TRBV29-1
SVNSEASGYT
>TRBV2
ACQRDRAGYT
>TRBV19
ASSIASRGSGANVLT
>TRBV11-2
ASSLDLGQGYEQY
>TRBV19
ASTGGDSTSTDTQY
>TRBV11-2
ASSPLRGRTEAF
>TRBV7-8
ASSLPGDRRAYTEAF
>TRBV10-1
ASSEVRGTTEAF
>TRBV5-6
ASSLADRGNTEAF
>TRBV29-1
SAYMEATEAF